This passage covers 32 T cell receptor beta chains from one sample sequenced in a study of cytomegalovirus exposure and HLA in healthy donors. The PCR ran on 60 Vbeta and 13 Jbeta primers. Produced via immunoSEQ multiplex PCR; TCRdb's table is partial and in-frame only. The sample contains roughly 200,000 clones, about four fifths of which appear only once. The specimen was PBMCs. These receptors all come from a man aged 40-49 years in good health and CMV-seropositive.

The chain links TRBV5-1 to TRBJ2-7; 7 nucleotides line up with TRBD1. With V trimmed by 2 bases and J by 2 bases, 4 bases remained unmatched. The CDR3 length is 14 residues. Germline lookup yields CDR1 SGHRS and CDR2 YFSETQ. The CDR3 protein is CASSLLTGPYEQYF. The CDR3, as DNA: TGCGCCAGCAGCTTACTGACAGGGCCCTACGAGCAGTACTTC. The whole variable domain, remainder taken from reference TRBV5-1 and TRBJ2-7, is KAGVTQTPRYLIKTRGQQVTLSCSPISGHRSVSWYQQTPGQGLQFLFEYFSETQRNKGNFPGRFSGRQFSNSRSEMNVSTLELGDSALYLCASSLLTGPYEQYFGPGTRLTVT.

This sequence joins TRBV18 and TRBJ2-3, with TRBD1 as a possible D gene (6 bases). With 2 bases removed from V and 0 bases from J, the gap between germline ends came to 15 bases. The CDR3 contains 17 residues. CDR1 and CDR2 from the germline V gene are KGHSH and LQKENI. Written as DNA, the CDR3 is TGTGCCAGCTCACCAATGGACAGCCAAACTAGCACAGATACGCAGTATTTT. Translation gives CASSPMDSQTSTDTQYF.

V usage is TRBV6-1 and J usage is TRBJ2-3; 7 bases line up with TRBD2. The CDR3 consists of 13 residues. V dropped 6 bases and J dropped 5; count of bases not matched to a gene: 5. From germline, CDR1 is MNHNS and CDR2 SASEGT. In DNA form, the CDR3 reads TGTGCCAGCAGAGTGGGGGAGGGAGATACGCAGTATTTT. Translation gives CASRVGEGDTQYF.

The CDR3 reads CASSRRLGDTQYF. In DNA, the CDR3 is TGTGCCAGCAGCCGGAGGTTAGGAGATACGCAGTATTTT. The J gene is TRBJ2-3, the V gene TRBV14, with D perhaps matching TRBD2 (5 bases). The CDR3 contains 13 residues. Trimming shortened V by 4 bases and J by 5 bases, and 10 bases separated the two germline ends. CDR1 SGHDN and CDR2 FVKESK come from the germline V gene.

This rearrangement joins TRBV7-8 to TRBJ2-5, with 9 bases lining up with TRBD1. Trimming cost V 5 bases and J 14 bases; bases outside gene matches: 9. The CDR3 runs 12 residues. Germline V gene lookup returns CDR1 SGHVS and CDR2 FQNEAQ. CDR3 nucleotides: TGTGCCAGCAGCGGATGGACAGGGGATTTCTACTTC. Translating it yields CASSGWTGDFYF.

CDR3 nucleotide sequence: TGTGCCACCAGCAGAAGGAGGGAGGGGCCGGAGACCCAGTACTTC. Protein product: CATSRRREGPETQYF. This chain joins TRBV15 and TRBJ2-5; the match to TRBD2 covers 7 bases. The V and J ends lost 2 bases and 5 bases, in that order; junction bases with no gene match: 8. CDR1 is LNHNV, CDR2 YYDKDF, per germline (reference sequence). This CDR3 spans 15 amino acids.

The V and J genes are TRBV18 and TRBJ2-3, with 8 bases that match TRBD2. The V segment lost 3 bases and the J segment 3 bases; nucleotides outside the gene matches: 5. Germline values: CDR1 KGHSH, CDR2 LQKENI. This CDR3 contains 15 residues. The CDR3 sequence is CASSPQRERTDTQYF. The CDR3 coding sequence is TGTGCCAGCTCACCGCAGCGGGAGCGGACAGATACGCAGTATTTT.

The V call is TRBV19, the J call TRBJ2-2, with D possibly being TRBD2 (6 bases). Looked up from germline, CDR1 is LNHDA and CDR2 is SQIVND (reference sequence). V lost 6 bases to trimming and J lost 2 bases, with 13 bases between them. The CDR3 contains 15 residues. The CDR3 loop is CASSPSGVNTGELFF. The CDR3 region has the DNA TGTGCCAGTAGCCCCTCGGGAGTTAACACCGGGGAGCTGTTTTTT. The full variable domain, its missing parts supplied by reference TRBV19 and TRBJ2-2, is DGGITQSPKYLFRKEGQNVTLSCEQNLNHDAMYWYRQDPGQGLRLIYYSQIVNDFQKGDIAEGYSVSREKKESFPLTVTSAQKNPTAFYLCASSPSGVNTGELFFGEGSRLTVL.

The V call is TRBV7-6, the J call TRBJ2-1, with 12 positions matching TRBD2. The germline CDR1 and CDR2 sequences are SGHVS and FNYEAQ. This CDR3 comprises 17 residues. J gave up 1 base and V 5 bases, and 6 bases lay outside the gene matches. CDR3 nucleotide sequence: TGTGCCAGCAGCCCTCGACTAGCGGGGGAATCCTACAATGAGCAGTTCTTC. It is translated as CASSPRLAGESYNEQFF.

J is TRBJ2-5 and V is TRBV19; D is undetermined. The CDR3 totals 13 residues. CDR1 and CDR2 (germline): LNHDA, SQIVND (reference sequence). Trimming removed 6 bases at V and 5 bases at J, with 13 bases between. The CDR3 bases are TGTGCCAGTAGCAATCAGTGGCGGGAGACCCAGTACTTC. It specifies CASSNQWRETQYF.

This chain links TRBV7-2 with TRBJ2-7; 10 nucleotides match TRBD1. J was trimmed by 0 bases and V by 0 bases; bases with no gene match: 11. The CDR3 spans 19 residues. Germline loops: CDR1 SGHTA, CDR2 FQGNSA. The CDR3 coding sequence is TGTGCCAGCAGCTTAGCCGGGACAGGGGTAGCGGCCAGCTCCTACGAGCAGTACTTC. Its translation: CASSLAGTGVAASSYEQYF.

The sample holds one count of this clone. V is TRBV28 and J is TRBJ1-1, with D hard to call. The CDR3 contains 12 residues. Trimming removed 6 bases at V and 1 base at J, with 6 bases between. Germline loops: CDR1 MDHEN, CDR2 SYDVKM. The CDR3 reads CASRSQNTEAFF. DNA for the CDR3: TGTGCCAGCAGAAGCCAGAACACTGAAGCTTTCTTT.

This chain links TRBV29-1 with TRBJ2-7; the match to TRBD1 covers 7 bases. Unmatched junction bases numbered 11, after V lost 7 bases and J lost 2 bases. The germline gives CDR1 SQVTM, CDR2 ANQGSEA. This CDR3 has 14 residues. CDR3: CSASGTATPYEQYF. In nucleotides, the CDR3 is TGCAGCGCTTCCGGGACAGCAACTCCCTACGAGCAGTACTTC.

The chain couples TRBV5-4 to TRBJ1-2; no clear D. The CDR3 spans 14 residues. Germline V gene lookup returns CDR1 SGHNT and CDR2 YYREEE (reference sequence). V dropped 3 bases and J dropped 1 base, with 10 bases sitting between them. Written as DNA, the CDR3 is TGTGCCAGCAGCTCTTACGGGGTTAACTATGGCTACACCTTC. Its translation: CASSSYGVNYGYTF.

This sequence joins TRBV6-1 and TRBJ2-2; TRBD2 agrees at 8 bases. V lost 2 bases to trimming and J lost 5 bases; unmatched junction nucleotides: 4. CDR1 MNHNS and CDR2 SASEGT come from the germline V gene. The CDR3 is made up of 15 amino acids. CDR3 sequence reads: CASSESSGGTGELFF. CDR3 sequence (DNA): TGTGCCAGCAGTGAATCCAGCGGGGGTACCGGGGAGCTGTTTTTT.

The chain has TRBV6-6 and TRBJ2-3; 8 nucleotides agree with TRBD1. V gave up 0 bases and J gave up 3 bases; unmatched junction bases: 5. Germline CDR1 and CDR2: MNHNY and SVGAGI (reference sequence). The length of the CDR3 is 16 residues. The CDR3 loop reads CASSYSPRDRTDTQYF. In nucleotides, the CDR3 is TGTGCCAGCAGTTACTCGCCCCGGGACAGGACAGATACGCAGTATTTT.

This rearrangement joins TRBV18 to TRBJ2-1; 9 bases map to TRBD2. There are 16 residues in the CDR3. Germline V gene sequence: CDR1 KGHSH, CDR2 LQKENI. Unmatched junction bases numbered 10, after V lost 3 bases and J lost 7 bases. CDR3 loop: CASSPPGLAAWNEQFF. The DNA for the CDR3 is TGTGCCAGCTCACCTCCGGGACTAGCAGCTTGGAATGAGCAGTTCTTC.

This CDR3 reads CASSPSAGGSGEQYF. The DNA of the CDR3 is TGTGCCAGCAGCCCGTCCGCGGGGGGTTCCGGCGAGCAGTACTTC. V and J are TRBV7-6 and TRBJ2-7; TRBD2 matches 8 bases. The CDR3 totals 15 residues. Germline assignment: CDR1 SGHVS and CDR2 FNYEAQ. V trimming: 5 bases; J trimming: 6 bases; junction bases outside the gene matches: 12.

The CDR3 nucleotides are TGTGCCAGCAGCTTCCCGAGACATCATGGGACCCAGTACTTC. It translates to CASSFPRHHGTQYF. The chain uses TRBV7-9 and TRBJ2-5; D gene ambiguous. The CDR3 spans 14 residues. The V end lost 3 bases, the J end lost 7 bases, and 15 bases lay between the germline ends. Germline V gene lookup returns CDR1 SEHNR and CDR2 FQNEAQ (reference sequence).

The chain links TRBV7-2 to TRBJ1-1; 9 positions match TRBD1. The CDR3 spans 14 residues. CDR1 is SGHTA, CDR2 FQGNSA, per germline. J lost 1 base, V lost 5 bases, and 2 bases had no gene match. Written as DNA, the CDR3 is TGTGCCAGCAGCCAGGGACAGGGGAACACTGAAGCTTTCTTT. Protein product: CASSQGQGNTEAFF.

The V call is TRBV7-3, the J call TRBJ1-2; 11 nucleotides match TRBD1. This CDR3 spans 13 amino acids. Per the germline V gene, CDR1 is SGHTA and CDR2 is FQGTGA. The ends lost 4 bases at V and 8 bases at J; junction bases unmatched: 3. CDR3 DNA: TGTGCCAGCAGCTCGGGACAGGGGGGAGGCTACACCTTC. It translates to CASSSGQGGGYTF.

This clone was counted a single time. Distinct nucleotide sequences in the sample also encode this CDR3. CDR3 amino acids: CASSLGGSGVNEQFF. The CDR3 coding sequence is TGTGCCAGCAGCTTAGGGGGTAGCGGGGTCAATGAGCAGTTCTTC. The rearrangement uses TRBV7-2 and TRBJ2-1; TRBD2 aligns across 8 bases. Looked up from germline, CDR1 is SGHTA and CDR2 is FQGNSA. J gave up 6 bases and V 1 base, and 5 bases lay outside the gene matches. The CDR3 sequence is 15 residues long.

The chain is built from TRBV11-2 and TRBJ2-1, with TRBD2 matching 7 bases. CDR1 and CDR2 (germline): SGHAT, FQNNGV. The CDR3 spans 15 residues. V shed 0 bases, J shed 9 bases, and the junction held 8 bases outside the gene matches. CDR3 nucleotides: TGTGCCAGCAGCTTAGATCCCGGGGGGACTATTGAGCAGTTCTTC. Translation: CASSLDPGGTIEQFF.

This chain joins TRBV5-6 and TRBJ2-6; D is perhaps TRBD1 (5 bases). The CDR3 spans 16 residues. Trimming pared 2 bases from V and 0 bases from J, leaving 9 bases between. Germline V gives CDR1 SGHDT, CDR2 YYEEEE. CDR3 protein: CASSFRQGSGANVLTF. For the CDR3, the DNA is TGTGCCAGCAGCTTCAGGCAGGGCTCTGGGGCCAACGTCCTGACTTTC. Full variable domain (remainder filled in from reference TRBV5-6 and TRBJ2-6): DAGVTQSPTHLIKTRGQQVTLRCSPKSGHDTVSWYQQALGQGPQFIFQYYEEEERQRGNFPDRFSGHQFPNYSSELNVNALLLGDSALYLCASSFRQGSGANVLTFGAGSRLTVL.

CDR3 in amino acids: CASRPNRGPGQPQHF. In DNA, the CDR3 is TGTGCCAGCAGACCCAACAGGGGGCCGGGTCAGCCCCAGCATTTT. V is TRBV6-6 and J is TRBJ1-5, with 9 bases aligning to TRBD1. J gave up 6 bases and V 6 bases, and 9 bases lay outside the gene matches. CDR3 length equals 15 residues. Germline V gene lookup returns CDR1 MNHNY and CDR2 SVGAGI (reference sequence).

This CDR3 reads CASSLADPSSGNTIYF. The CDR3 DNA reads TGTGCCAGCAGCTTGGCCGATCCGAGCTCTGGAAACACCATATATTTT. The rearrangement uses TRBV5-5 and TRBJ1-3, with D uncertain. Germline loops: CDR1 SGHKS, CDR2 YYEKEE (reference sequence). This CDR3 has 16 residues. V gave up 0 bases and J gave up 0 bases, with 10 bases separating them.

The chain links TRBV5-1 to TRBJ1-3; D perhaps matches TRBD1 (6 bases). The CDR3 loop spans 16 amino acids. Germline CDR1 is SGHRS and CDR2 is YFSETQ. Trimming shortened V by 2 bases and J by 0 bases, and 12 bases separated the two germline ends. CDR3 sequence reads: CASSFSPDSSGNTIYF. The CDR3 bases are TGCGCCAGCAGCTTTTCCCCGGACAGCTCTGGAAACACCATATATTTT.

The chain couples TRBV5-5 to TRBJ1-1; 8 bases are shared with TRBD1. Germline V CDR1 and CDR2: SGHKS, YYEKEE (reference sequence). Losses at the gene ends were 5 bases for V and 5 bases for J; bases not matched to a gene: 11. The CDR3 is made up of 15 amino acids. In DNA, the CDR3 is TGTGCCAGCAGTTACAACAGGGGGTTGGGGACTGAAGCTTTCTTT. Translated, it gives CASSYNRGLGTEAFF.

This chain joins TRBV2 and TRBJ1-1; D remains unclear. V was pared by 8 bases and J by 0 bases, with 7 bases between. Germline lookup yields CDR1 SNHLY and CDR2 FYNNEI. The CDR3 contains 12 residues. CDR3 in amino acids: CASLPLNTEAFF. DNA for the CDR3: TGTGCCAGCCTCCCCCTGAACACTGAAGCTTTCTTT.

V usage is TRBV5-1 and J usage is TRBJ2-2; 7 bases align to TRBD1. V lost 6 bases, J lost 4 bases, and 12 bases stayed unmatched. Germline values: CDR1 SGHRS, CDR2 YFSETQ. The CDR3 is 16 amino acids. Here the CDR3 DNA reads TGCGCCAGCAAATACTCAGGGGGTTCGGGCACCGGGGAGCTGTTTTTT. It yields the protein CASKYSGGSGTGELFF.

This clone came up a few times. The rearrangement links TRBV12-5 to TRBJ1-5; D remains ambiguous. CDR3 size: 18 residues. From germline, CDR1 is LGHNT and CDR2 FRNRAP. The V gene lost 2 bases and the J gene lost 1 base, with 18 bases spanning the gap. The CDR3 reads CASGLPSFAGESNQPQHF. Written as DNA, the CDR3 is TGTGCTAGTGGTTTGCCATCCTTCGCCGGGGAGAGCAATCAGCCCCAGCATTTT.

The CDR3 nucleotides are TGTGCCAGCCGAGGGACAGGGGCTCACGAGCAGTACTTC. This sequence encodes CASRGTGAHEQYF. The V gene is TRBV6-6, the J gene TRBJ2-7; TRBD1 matches at 10 bases. Germline V gene lookup returns CDR1 MNHNY and CDR2 SVGAGI (reference sequence). Trimming removed 8 bases from V and 5 bases from J; junction bases left unmatched: 6. This CDR3 has 13 residues.